Listed below are T cell receptor beta chains from one sample, sequenced in a study of blood T cell repertoires in COVID-19. The assay was immunoSEQ multiplex PCR, and TCRdb's table has in-frame clones only and misses some. The sample has some 85,000 clones; around 80% are singletons. Sequenced material: peripheral blood. These receptors originate from a human donor in a cohort sampled during active COVID-19. Each CDR3 is given with its conserved first and last residue. The D gene is left open where the match is weak. Clone size appears in some rows only: once, few, many, or a class for an expanded clone.

clone_size,d_call,v_call,j_call,cdr3_aa,cdr3_nt
.,.,TRBV30,TRBJ2-7,CAWSVPDLLYSYEQYF,TGTGCCTGGAGTGTACCAGACTTACTTTACTCCTACGAGCAGTACTTC
.,.,TRBV28,TRBJ2-5,CASRYQGTETQYF,TGTGCCAGCAGGTATCAGGGGACAGAGACCCAGTACTTC
.,.,TRBV18,TRBJ1-5,CASSPKTGPPQPQHF,TGTGCCAGCTCACCGAAGACAGGCCCACCTCAGCCCCAGCATTTT
.,TRBD2,TRBV10-1,TRBJ2-7,CASSELAGRSEQYF,TGCGCCAGCAGTGAACTAGCGGGACGTTCCGAGCAGTACTTC
.,.,TRBV7-8,TRBJ2-7,CASSLGVTNYEQYF,TGTGCCAGCAGCTTAGGAGTCACCAACTACGAGCAGTACTTC
.,TRBD1,TRBV27,TRBJ1-4,CATRTGFSTNEKLFF,TGTGCCACCAGGACAGGTTTTTCAACTAATGAAAAACTGTTTTTT
.,TRBD1,TRBV28,TRBJ1-6,CASSLLTGPNSPLHF,TGTGCCAGCAGTTTGCTGACAGGGCCTAATTCACCCCTCCACTTT
.,TRBD2,TRBV28,TRBJ2-5,CASSIPLAGGFGTQYF,TGTGCCAGCAGTATCCCACTAGCGGGAGGGTTCGGGACCCAGTACTTC
.,.,TRBV19,TRBJ1-5,CASSRLGQPQHF,TGTGCCAGTAGCCGACTGGGTCAGCCCCAGCATTTT
.,.,TRBV28,TRBJ1-4,CASSLTSAAAELFF,TGTGCCAGCAGTTTAACATCTGCTGCTGCGGAACTGTTTTTT
.,.,TRBV30,TRBJ2-5,CAWSGGGTSQETQYF,TGTGCCTGGAGTGGAGGAGGGACGTCCCAAGAGACCCAGTACTTC
.,.,TRBV3-1/TRBV3-2,TRBJ2-7,CASSQVTAERYEQYF,TGTGCCAGCAGCCAAGTAACAGCGGAGAGATACGAGCAGTACTTC
.,.,TRBV30,TRBJ2-3,CALKFRNRGSTDTQYF,TGTGCCTTAAAGTTTCGTAATCGCGGAAGCACAGATACGCAGTATTTT
.,.,TRBV2,TRBJ2-1,CASSSSGLKREQFF,TGTGCCAGCAGTTCCAGCGGGCTTAAACGGGAGCAGTTCTTC
.,TRBD2,TRBV24-1,TRBJ2-2,CATSDPGEGRIGELFF,TGTGCCACCAGTGACCCTGGGGAGGGCCGAATCGGGGAGCTGTTTTTT
few,TRBD1,TRBV9,TRBJ2-7,CASSPTGGGYEQYF,TGTGCCAGCAGCCCAACAGGGGGCGGGTACGAGCAGTACTTC
few,TRBD2,TRBV7-2,TRBJ2-2,CASSPGLFTGGELFF,TGTGCCAGCAGCCCGGGACTATTCACCGGCGGGGAGCTGTTTTTT
.,.,TRBV19,TRBJ2-5,CASSREETQYF,TGTGCCAGTAGCAGGGAAGAGACCCAGTACTTC
.,TRBD1,TRBV13,TRBJ2-7,CASSWVLDRGYEQYF,TGTGCCAGCAGCTGGGTTTTGGACAGGGGCTACGAGCAGTACTTC
few,TRBD1,TRBV6-5,TRBJ1-3,CASRTGTGSGNTIYF,TGTGCCAGCAGGACCGGGACAGGCTCTGGAAACACCATATATTTT
.,.,TRBV28,TRBJ2-5,CASSEGRQTQYF,TGTGCCAGCAGTGAGGGGAGGCAGACCCAGTACTTC
.,.,TRBV29-1,TRBJ2-5,CSSRGRHGETQYF,TGCAGCTCCCGAGGGAGGCACGGGGAGACCCAGTACTTC
.,.,TRBV11-2,TRBJ1-1,CASSTRQSIVMNTEAFF,TGTGCCAGCAGCACTCGACAGAGCATTGTAATGAACACTGAAGCTTTCTTT
.,.,TRBV7-3,TRBJ1-1,CASSLRLGRDTEAFF,TGTGCCAGCAGCTTAAGACTAGGGAGGGACACTGAAGCTTTCTTT
.,TRBD1,TRBV3-1/TRBV3-2,TRBJ2-5,CASSLRGQAEETQYF,TGTGCCAGCAGCCTAAGGGGACAGGCTGAAGAGACCCAGTACTTC
.,.,TRBV11-3,TRBJ2-1,CASSLDSSYNEQFF,TGTGCCAGCAGCCTAGACAGCTCCTACAATGAGCAGTTCTTC
.,TRBD1,TRBV29-1,TRBJ1-5,CSVADRAGDQPQHF,TGCAGCGTTGCGGACAGGGCAGGGGATCAGCCCCAGCATTTT
.,.,TRBV7-2,TRBJ2-7,CASSLTILRAYEQYF,TGTGCCAGCAGCTTAACGATCCTCAGGGCCTACGAGCAGTACTTC
.,.,TRBV19,TRBJ2-3,CASSISPHGVTDTQYF,TGTGCCAGTAGTATTTCCCCCCACGGAGTCACAGATACGCAGTATTTT
.,TRBD2,TRBV2,TRBJ2-5,CASSEARGGTKQETQYF,TGTGCCAGCAGTGAAGCTCGCGGGGGGACCAAACAAGAGACCCAGTACTTC
.,.,TRBV19,TRBJ2-5,CASSISMGGAETQYF,TGTGCCAGTAGTATCTCAATGGGGGGGGCAGAGACCCAGTACTTC
.,TRBD1,TRBV18,TRBJ2-1,CASSLRDKVRGLYNEQFF,TGTGCCAGCTCCCTACGCGACAAGGTCAGGGGGCTTTACAATGAGCAGTTCTTC
few,.,TRBV5-4,TRBJ2-1,CASSLRHSSSYNEQFF,TGTGCCAGCAGCCTCAGACACTCCAGCTCCTACAATGAGCAGTTCTTC
.,TRBD1,TRBV30,TRBJ1-3,CAWQHRGGNTIYF,TGTGCCTGGCAGCACAGGGGTGGAAACACCATATATTTT
.,TRBD1,TRBV28,TRBJ1-2,CASTIPGTGVDYGYTF,TGTGCCAGCACCATCCCCGGGACAGGGGTTGACTATGGCTACACCTTC
.,TRBD1,TRBV2,TRBJ1-2,CASKSTGGPNYGYTF,TGTGCCAGTAAATCGACAGGGGGCCCTAACTATGGCTACACCTTC
.,.,TRBV6-1,TRBJ1-1,CASSDLLNTEAFF,TGTGCCAGCAGTGATCTTCTGAACACTGAAGCTTTCTTT
.,TRBD1,TRBV10-2,TRBJ2-7,CASSEKTGPWYEQYF,TGCGCCAGCAGTGAAAAGACAGGGCCTTGGTACGAGCAGTACTTC
.,.,TRBV15,TRBJ2-1,CATSRDITGSDEQFF,TGTGCCACCAGCAGAGATATAACGGGTAGCGATGAGCAGTTCTTC
.,TRBD2,TRBV5-4,TRBJ2-5,CASSGLAGVAGETQYF,TGTGCCAGCAGCGGCCTAGCGGGAGTGGCGGGAGAGACCCAGTACTTC
once,.,TRBV3-1/TRBV3-2,TRBJ2-5,CASSQALSVRRGETQYF,TGTGCCAGCAGCCAAGCATTATCGGTCAGGCGAGGGGAGACCCAGTACTTC
.,.,TRBV30,TRBJ1-1,CAWTLAGPFTEAFF,TGTGCCTGGACCCTCGCGGGCCCTTTCACTGAAGCTTTCTTT
once,.,TRBV19,TRBJ2-5,CASSMKGGIRQTQYF,TGTGCCAGTAGTATGAAAGGAGGGATTAGGCAGACCCAGTACTTC
.,TRBD1,TRBV6-5,TRBJ2-3,CASSARDRGPDTQYF,TGTGCCAGCAGCGCCCGGGACAGGGGCCCAGATACGCAGTATTTT
.,TRBD1,TRBV16,TRBJ2-3,CASSHLTGVPYF,TGTGCCAGCAGCCACCTTACAGGGGTCCCGTATTTT
.,.,TRBV5-4,TRBJ1-2,CASSATGFYGYTF,TGTGCCAGCAGCGCAACAGGCTTCTATGGCTACACCTTC
.,.,TRBV10-2,TRBJ2-1,CASISGSEQFF,TGCGCCAGCATTTCCGGGTCGGAGCAGTTCTTC
.,.,TRBV7-2,TRBJ2-4,CASSLAPSVGRTRRLAKNIQYF,TGTGCCAGCAGCTTAGCCCCCTCTGTGGGGCGCACCAGGCGCCTAGCCAAAAACATTCAGTACTTC
.,TRBD1,TRBV7-9,TRBJ2-7,CATEDRSYEQYF,TGTGCCACCGAGGACAGGTCCTACGAGCAGTACTTC
.,.,TRBV30,TRBJ1-2,CAWSVGRAGGYTF,TGTGCCTGGAGTGTAGGCAGGGCCGGGGGCTACACCTTC
.,.,TRBV7-9,TRBJ1-2,CASSNTGSRQSNYGYTF,TGTGCCAGCAGCAACACAGGCTCCAGGCAATCTAACTATGGCTACACCTTC
.,.,TRBV2,TRBJ2-7,CASSEQGNSYEQYF,TGTGCCAGCAGCGAACAGGGAAACTCCTACGAGCAGTACTTC
once,TRBD1,TRBV7-9,TRBJ2-7,CASSFEGAPEQYF,TGTGCCAGCAGCTTTGAGGGGGCCCCCGAGCAGTACTTC
once,.,TRBV12-3/TRBV12-4,TRBJ1-1,CASSFGQGGLAFF,TGTGCCAGCAGTTTCGGGCAGGGCGGTTTGGCTTTCTTT